This entry lists 25 T cell receptor beta chains sequenced from one sample in a study of blood T cell repertoires in COVID-19. Sequenced by immunoSEQ multiplex PCR; TCRdb stores in-frame clones only, minus some. The repertoire holds around 100,000 clones, with roughly 85% as singletons. The specimen was peripheral blood. These receptors were taken from a man aged 40-49 years with acute or convalescent COVID-19.

The chain carries TRBV7-2 and TRBJ2-5; TRBD1 might be the D (6 bases). Trimming removed 1 base from V and 2 bases from J, with 17 bases in between. The germline gives CDR1 SGHTA, CDR2 FQGNSA. The CDR3 loop spans 17 amino acids. CDR3 DNA: TGTGCCAGCAGCTTAGGGATCCGGGGAAGGGGGCAAGAGACCCAGTACTTC. This translates into CASSLGIRGRGQETQYF.

The V gene is TRBV10-1, the J gene TRBJ2-1; D not certain. V was shortened by 3 bases and J by 6 bases, with 6 bases between the two germline ends. Germline values: CDR1 WNHNN, CDR2 SYGVQD (reference sequence). There are 12 residues in the CDR3. The chain's CDR3 is CASSDQVNEQFF. The DNA for the CDR3 is TGCGCCAGCAGTGACCAGGTCAATGAGCAGTTCTTC.

This clone was found once. J is TRBJ1-6 and V is TRBV4-2; TRBD1 is a possible D gene (5 bases). The CDR3 loop spans 15 amino acids. Germline V CDR1 and CDR2: LGHNA, YNFKEQ. Trimming took off 1 base at V and 7 bases at J, with 11 bases between the two ends. For the CDR3, the DNA is TGTGCCAGCAGCCAAGGAACGGGGGGAAATTCACCCCTCCACTTT. Its protein product is CASSQGTGGNSPLHF.

The J gene is TRBJ2-3, the V gene TRBV4-1; possibly TRBD2 for D (5 bases). There are 15 residues in the CDR3. The germline V gene has CDR1 MGHRA and CDR2 YSYEKL. The V end lost 0 bases, the J end lost 2 bases, and 9 bases lay between the germline ends. The CDR3 region has the DNA TGCGCCAGCAGCCAAGACCCCGGGGTCACAGATACGCAGTATTTT. Its protein is CASSQDPGVTDTQYF.

The chain joins TRBV11-3 to TRBJ1-1; D not certain. The germline V gene encodes CDR1 SGHNT and CDR2 YENEEA. The CDR3 totals 13 residues. The V end was cut by 2 bases, the J end by 1 base, with 5 bases between. CDR3 protein: CASSLSRNTEAFF. Here the CDR3 DNA reads TGTGCCAGCAGCTTATCGCGGAACACTGAAGCTTTCTTT.

The rearrangement joins TRBV6-2 or TRBV6-3 to TRBJ2-4; D remains ambiguous. The CDR3 runs to 15 residues. Trimming removed 5 bases at V and 3 bases at J, with 14 bases between. Germline values: CDR1 MNHEY, CDR2 SVGEGT. DNA for the CDR3: TGTGCCAGCAGTAACCAGATACAGTACAAAAACATTCAGTACTTC. Encoded protein: CASSNQIQYKNIQYF.

About this clone itself: The identical CDR3 is also encoded by other nucleotide sequences in the sample. This chain joins TRBV7-2 and TRBJ2-5, with 9 bases that match TRBD2. From germline, CDR1 is SGHTA and CDR2 FQGNSA. The J segment lost 0 bases and the V segment lost 6 bases, leaving 8 bases of the junction unmatched. The CDR3 has 16 amino acids. CDR3 DNA sequence: TGTGCCAGCAGTCCTACGAGCGGGGGGTACCAAGAGACCCAGTACTTC. It is translated as CASSPTSGGYQETQYF.

This rearrangement joins TRBV7-2 to TRBJ2-5; a possible D gene is TRBD1 (5 bases). Germline lookup yields CDR1 SGHTA and CDR2 FQGNSA. The CDR3 is 12 amino acids. V lost 4 bases and J lost 5, with 8 bases in between. The CDR3 loop is CASSSPGETQYF. CDR3 DNA sequence: TGTGCCAGCAGCTCCCCAGGGGAGACCCAGTACTTC.

This sequence joins TRBV11-2 and TRBJ2-3, with no clear D. V gave up 5 bases and J gave up 5 bases, with 8 bases separating them. The CDR3 runs to 12 residues. CDR1 and CDR2 (germline): SGHAT, FQNNGV. CDR3 nucleotides: TGTGCCAGCAGCCCTAGACTAGATACGCAGTATTTT. Translated, it gives CASSPRLDTQYF.

Here the CDR3 DNA reads TGCGCCAGCAGCTGGGGACCTAGCGGCGATGAGCAGTTCTTC. Its translation: CASSWGPSGDEQFF. The chain joins TRBV5-1 to TRBJ2-1; TRBD2 matches 7 bases. CDR1 SGHRS and CDR2 YFSETQ come from the germline V gene. V trimming: 3 bases; J trimming: 8 bases; junction bases outside the gene matches: 8. The length of the CDR3 is 14 residues.

V and J are TRBV10-2 and TRBJ2-3; weak D call: TRBD2 (6 bases). Germline V lookup: CDR1 WSHSY, CDR2 SAAADI. The V end was cut by 6 bases, the J end by 6 bases, with 13 bases between. There are 13 residues in the CDR3. CDR3 sequence (DNA): TGCGCCAGCAGGTGGGGAAGCGGGGATACGCAGTATTTT. Translating gives CASRWGSGDTQYF.

The rearrangement links TRBV7-3 to TRBJ2-1, with TRBD2 matching over 7 bases. The germline gives CDR1 SGHTA, CDR2 FQGTGA. The CDR3 has 15 amino acids. V shed 5 bases, J shed 6 bases, and the junction held 10 bases outside the gene matches. CDR3 in DNA: TGTGCCAGCAGCCGAACTAGCGCTAACACCAATGAGCAGTTCTTC. Its protein product is CASSRTSANTNEQFF.

The chain combines TRBV7-6 with TRBJ1-3, with 7 bases identical to TRBD1. The junction had 3 bases not matched to a gene; V was cut back by 1 base and J by 0 bases. This CDR3 contains 16 residues. Per the germline V gene, CDR1 is SGHVS and CDR2 is FNYEAQ. CDR3 loop: CASSLGDSRSGNTIYF. Here the CDR3 DNA reads TGTGCCAGCAGCTTAGGGGACAGTCGCTCTGGAAACACCATATATTTT.

The rearrangement uses TRBV2 and TRBJ2-3, with a weak D call TRBD2 (6 bases). The CDR3 has 17 residues. Germline values: CDR1 SNHLY, CDR2 FYNNEI. V gave up 7 bases and J gave up 0 bases, with 20 bases separating them. The CDR3 region has the DNA TGTGCCAGCACCCCTGAACGGACTACCCCTAGCACAGATACGCAGTATTTT. Amino acid sequence: CASTPERTTPSTDTQYF.

This chain joins TRBV4-3 and TRBJ2-2; 13 nucleotides align to TRBD2. The CDR3 is made up of 15 amino acids. V shed 10 bases and J 7 bases; nucleotides not matched to a gene: 9. CDR1 is LGHNA, CDR2 YSLEER, per germline. In nucleotides, the CDR3 is TGCGCCACCTCACTACTAGCGGGAGGGGGCGGGGAGCTGTTTTTT. Translation: CATSLLAGGGGELFF.

V is TRBV18 and J is TRBJ2-2; 7 bases agree with TRBD2. The CDR3 covers 15 residues. Germline V CDR1 and CDR2: KGHSH, LQKENI. With 0 bases clipped from V and 3 bases from J, the junction kept 1 base outside the gene matches. The CDR3 spells CASSPPAGDTGELFF. DNA of the CDR3: TGTGCCAGCTCACCACCTGCGGGGGACACCGGGGAGCTGTTTTTT.

This clone was found a few times. The chain recombines TRBV3-1 (or the pseudogene TRBV3-2) with TRBJ2-4; TRBD1 matches at 10 bases. Trimming cost V 4 bases and J 6 bases; bases outside gene matches: 6. Germline V gene data show CDR1 as LGHDT and CDR2 as YNNKEL (reference sequence). The CDR3 spans 15 residues. The CDR3 protein is CASSPGTGDVNIQYF. Here the CDR3 DNA reads TGTGCCAGCAGCCCCGGGACAGGGGACGTAAACATTCAGTACTTC.

The rearrangement joins TRBV6-5 to TRBJ2-7; a possible D gene is TRBD2 (6 bases). V lost 10 bases and J 0 bases, leaving 19 bases between the germline ends. The CDR3 runs to 15 residues. Germline CDR1 MNHEY, CDR2 SVGAGI. CDR3 in amino acids: CATKLEGPISYEQYF. The CDR3 nucleotides read TGTGCCACCAAGTTGGAGGGGCCGATCTCCTACGAGCAGTACTTC.

V and J are TRBV7-2 and TRBJ2-1; D perhaps matches TRBD1 (6 bases). Germline values: CDR1 SGHTA, CDR2 FQGNSA. The V gene lost 5 bases and the J gene lost 4 bases, with 18 bases spanning the gap. There are 16 residues in the CDR3. For the CDR3, the DNA is TGTGCCAGCAGCGGCCCCGACAACAGGGTTTACAATGAGCAGTTCTTC. This translates into CASSGPDNRVYNEQFF.

V gene TRBV7-2 combines with J gene TRBJ2-7, with D perhaps matching TRBD1 (7 bases). This CDR3 is built from 17 residues. CDR1 is SGHTA and CDR2 is FQGNSA in the germline V gene. The V end lost 0 bases, the J end lost 5 bases, and 20 bases lay between the germline ends. The CDR3 DNA reads as TGTGCCAGCAGCTTAGCGCTGCGGGACAGCTCTCTGGACGAGCAGTACTTC. Amino acids: CASSLALRDSSLDEQYF.

The chain recombines TRBV7-6 with TRBJ2-7; the match to TRBD2 covers 10 bases. The CDR3 is made up of 14 amino acids. Germline V gene data show CDR1 as SGHVS and CDR2 as FNYEAQ. Losses at the gene ends were 3 bases for V and 6 bases for J; bases not matched to a gene: 5. The CDR3 coding sequence is TGTGCCAGCAGCTTCTCTAGCGGGAGCACCGAGCAGTACTTC. This translates into CASSFSSGSTEQYF.

The gene calls are TRBV11-3 and TRBJ2-2; 9 bases match TRBD2. Germline V lookup: CDR1 SGHNT, CDR2 YENEEA. CDR3 length: 17 residues. V was clipped by 5 bases and J by 6 bases; unmatched bases: 13. In DNA, the CDR3 is TGTGCCAGCAGCAAAGGGGGCGCTAGCGGGGAGGCCGGGGAGCTGTTTTTT. Translation gives CASSKGGASGEAGELFF.

V and J are TRBV7-9 and TRBJ2-7, with 9 bases matching TRBD2. The V gene's germline CDR1 is SEHNR and CDR2 FQNEAQ (reference sequence). The CDR3 spans 12 residues. V lost 5 bases to trimming and J lost 10 bases; unmatched junction nucleotides: 6. CDR3: CASSEIAGEQYF. CDR3 sequence (DNA): TGTGCCAGCAGCGAGATAGCGGGGGAACAGTACTTC.

A few counts support this clone. The rearrangement uses TRBV5-1 and TRBJ2-1, with a weak D call TRBD1 (6 bases). The germline V gene encodes CDR1 SGHRS and CDR2 YFSETQ. The CDR3 is 16 amino acids. V shed 3 bases and J shed 0 bases, with 13 bases lying between them. CDR3 loop: CASSSYGTSSYNEQFF. The CDR3 DNA reads TGCGCCAGCAGCTCGTACGGGACAAGCTCCTACAATGAGCAGTTCTTC.

This clone appeared a few times. This chain links TRBV29-1 with TRBJ2-1, with 8 bases matching TRBD2. The V gene's germline CDR1 is SQVTM and CDR2 ANQGSEA. This CDR3 has 12 amino acids. The junction had 7 bases not matched to a gene; V was cut back by 7 bases and J by 8 bases. CDR3 DNA: TGCAGCGGAAAGCGGGAGCCGGATGAGCAGTTCTTC. It is translated as CSGKREPDEQFF.